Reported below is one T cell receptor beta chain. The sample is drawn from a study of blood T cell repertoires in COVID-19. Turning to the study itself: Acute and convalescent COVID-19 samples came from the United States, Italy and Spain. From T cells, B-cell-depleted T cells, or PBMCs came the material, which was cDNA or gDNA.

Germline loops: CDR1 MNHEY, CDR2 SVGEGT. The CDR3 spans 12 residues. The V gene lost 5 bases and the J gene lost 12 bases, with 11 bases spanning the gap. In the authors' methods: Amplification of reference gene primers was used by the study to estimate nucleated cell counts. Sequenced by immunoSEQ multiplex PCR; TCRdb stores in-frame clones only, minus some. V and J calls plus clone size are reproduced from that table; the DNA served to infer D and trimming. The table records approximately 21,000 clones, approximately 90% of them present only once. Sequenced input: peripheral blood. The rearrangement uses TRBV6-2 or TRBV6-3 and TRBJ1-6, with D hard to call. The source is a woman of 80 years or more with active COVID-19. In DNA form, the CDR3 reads TGTGCCAGCAGTGTGCCTGATAGACCCCTCCACTTT. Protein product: CASSVPDRPLHF.